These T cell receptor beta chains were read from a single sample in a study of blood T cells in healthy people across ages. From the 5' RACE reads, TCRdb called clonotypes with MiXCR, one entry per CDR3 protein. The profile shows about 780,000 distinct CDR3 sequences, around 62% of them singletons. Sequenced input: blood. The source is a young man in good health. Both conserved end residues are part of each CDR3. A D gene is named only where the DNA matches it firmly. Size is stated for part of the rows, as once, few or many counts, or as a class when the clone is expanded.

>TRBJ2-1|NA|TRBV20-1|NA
CSASPGDNEQFF
TGCAGTGCTAGCCCCGGGGACAATGAGCAGTTCTTC
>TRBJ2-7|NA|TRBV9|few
CASSVAGGFSYEQYF
TGTGCCAGCAGCGTAGCTGGGGGGTTCTCCTACGAGCAGTACTTC
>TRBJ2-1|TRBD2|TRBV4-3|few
CASSQAGGSPYNEQFF
TGCGCCAGCAGCCAAGCGGGGGGGTCCCCTTACAATGAGCAGTTCTTC
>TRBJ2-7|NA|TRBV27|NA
CACSLSLSSYEQYF
TGTGCCTGCAGTTTAAGTCTAAGCTCCTACGAGCAGTACTTC
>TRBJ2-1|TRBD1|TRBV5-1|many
CASSLEGTGSLREQFF
TGCGCCAGCAGCTTGGAGGGGACAGGGTCCTTAAGGGAGCAGTTCTTC
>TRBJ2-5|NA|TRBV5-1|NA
CASSWKAGFETQYF
TGCGCCAGCAGCTGGAAGGCGGGGTTCGAGACCCAGTACTTC
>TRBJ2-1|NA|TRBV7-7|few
CASSPGNNEQFF
TGTGCCAGCAGCCCTGGGAATAATGAGCAGTTCTTC
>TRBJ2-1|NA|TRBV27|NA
CAIRTSGLLANEQFF
TGTGCCATTAGGACATCAGGGTTACTAGCCAATGAGCAGTTCTTC
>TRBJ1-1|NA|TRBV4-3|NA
CASSQAQYTEAFF
TGCGCCAGCAGCCAAGCTCAGTACACTGAAGCTTTCTTT
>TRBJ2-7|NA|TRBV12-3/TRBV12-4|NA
CASSIGRVSYEQYF
TGTGCCAGCAGTATCGGCAGGGTCTCCTACGAGCAGTACTTC
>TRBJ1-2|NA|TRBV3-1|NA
CASSPGSHNYGYTF
TGTGCCAGTAGCCCCGGCTCCCATAACTATGGCTACACCTTC
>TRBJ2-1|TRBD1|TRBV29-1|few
CSAWGRDSPYNEQFF
TGCAGCGCTTGGGGCCGGGACAGCCCCTACAATGAGCAGTTCTTC
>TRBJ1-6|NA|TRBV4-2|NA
CASSQDLRGNSPLHF
TGTGCCAGCAGCCAAGATTTGCGGGGGAACTCACCCCTCCACTTT
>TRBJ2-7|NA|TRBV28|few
CASSSLGALGEQYF
TGTGCCAGCAGTTCTTTGGGTGCTTTGGGCGAGCAGTACTTC
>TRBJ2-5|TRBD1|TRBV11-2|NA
CASSLDPRQGQETQYF
TGTGCCAGCAGCTTAGATCCCCGACAGGGCCAAGAGACCCAGTACTTC
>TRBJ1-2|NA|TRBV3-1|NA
CASSLIRDFGYTF
TGTGCCAGCAGTCTTATCCGGGACTTCGGCTACACCTTC
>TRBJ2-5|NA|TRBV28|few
CATGWETQYF
TGTGCCACCGGATGGGAGACCCAGTACTTC
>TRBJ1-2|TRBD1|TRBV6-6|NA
CASSYDTGDRVAGYTF
TGTGCCAGCAGTTACGATACGGGGGACAGGGTCGCTGGCTACACCTTC
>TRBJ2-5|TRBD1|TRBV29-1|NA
CSVKGQGEETQYF
TGCAGCGTAAAGGGACAGGGTGAAGAGACCCAGTACTTC
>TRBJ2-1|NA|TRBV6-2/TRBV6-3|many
CASSYSGEREQFF
TGTGCCAGCAGTTACTCGGGGGAGCGGGAGCAGTTCTTC
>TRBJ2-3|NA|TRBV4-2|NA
CASSRSTGTSLADTQYF
TGTGCCAGCAGCCGCAGCACCGGGACCTCCCTTGCAGATACGCAGTATTTT
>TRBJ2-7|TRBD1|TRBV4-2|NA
CASRPTTGQGAHEQYF
TGTGCCAGCAGACCTACTACTGGACAGGGGGCACACGAGCAGTACTTC
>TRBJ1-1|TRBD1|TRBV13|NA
CASSLRQGNTEAFF
TGTGCCAGCAGCTTACGACAGGGGAACACTGAAGCTTTCTTT
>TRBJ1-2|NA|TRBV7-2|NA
CASSTGTVTFYGYTF
TGTGCCAGCAGCACCGGGACGGTCACATTCTATGGCTACACCTTC
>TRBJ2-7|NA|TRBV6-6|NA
CASRQKAYEQYF
TGTGCCAGCAGACAGAAGGCCTACGAGCAGTACTTC
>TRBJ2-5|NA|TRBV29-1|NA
CSVARGTQYF
TGCAGCGTGGCTCGCGGGACCCAGTACTTC
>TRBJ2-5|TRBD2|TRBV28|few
CASSFIAGGKETQYF
TGTGCCAGCAGTTTTATAGCGGGGGGTAAAGAGACCCAGTACTTC
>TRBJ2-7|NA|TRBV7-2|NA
CASSLGLVGGSSYEQYF
TGTGCCAGCAGCTTAGGTTTGGTTGGGGGGAGCTCCTACGAGCAGTACTTC
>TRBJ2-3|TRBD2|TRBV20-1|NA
CSARDWASGRPDTQYF
TGCAGTGCTAGAGATTGGGCTAGCGGACGGCCAGATACGCAGTATTTT
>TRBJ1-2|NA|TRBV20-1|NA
CSAPDRVMASYGYTF
TGCAGTGCTCCCGATCGAGTGATGGCTTCCTATGGCTACACCTTC
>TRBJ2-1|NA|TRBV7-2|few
CASSFIIGSNEQFF
TGTGCCAGCAGCTTTATCATAGGAAGCAATGAGCAGTTCTTC
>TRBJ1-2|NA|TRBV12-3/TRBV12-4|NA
CASSSQGRSYGYTF
TGTGCCAGCAGTTCGCAGGGACGGAGCTATGGCTACACCTTC
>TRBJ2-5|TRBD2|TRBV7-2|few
CASSMGLAVQGETQYF
TGTGCCAGCAGCATGGGACTAGCGGTCCAGGGCGAGACCCAGTACTTC
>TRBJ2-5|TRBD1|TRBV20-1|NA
CSASIRTGGPETQYF
TGCAGTGCTAGTATCCGGACAGGGGGCCCAGAGACCCAGTACTTC
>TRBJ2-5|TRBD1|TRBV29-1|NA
CSVERGDRGETQYF
TGCAGCGTTGAACGGGGGGACAGGGGAGAGACCCAGTACTTC
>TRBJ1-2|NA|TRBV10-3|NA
CAISDEGGNYGYTF
TGTGCCATCAGTGACGAGGGGGGTAACTATGGCTACACCTTC
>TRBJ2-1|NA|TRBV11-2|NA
CASTDPGDSSYNEQFF
TGTGCCAGCACAGACCCAGGGGATAGCTCCTACAATGAGCAGTTCTTC